This entry lists 10 T cell receptor beta chains sequenced from one sample in a study of technical replicates of blood from a handful of donors. Clones were read by immunoSEQ multiplex PCR, and TCRdb kept only the in-frame ones, dropping some. This repertoire shows 40,000 to 60,000 clones, about 90% found once; its top ten account for less than 5%. Sequenced material: PBMCs. These receptors were taken from a human donor in good health. Some clones in this sample may be carry-over from other donors' samples.

The genes are TRBV10-3 and TRBJ2-7; 8 bases fit TRBD1. The V segment lost 4 bases and the J segment 7 bases; nucleotides outside the gene matches: 9. The CDR3 runs to 14 residues. From germline, CDR1 is ENHRY and CDR2 SYGVKD. CDR3 sequence reads: CAISVLQGAGEQYF. The DNA for the CDR3 is TGTGCCATCAGTGTCCTCCAGGGGGCGGGGGAGCAGTACTTC.

A note on this clone: Sequence at one end of the junction differs from germline and may be a read error. The genes are TRBV18 and TRBJ2-7; the match to TRBD2 covers 10 bases. Germline V lookup: CDR1 KGHSH, CDR2 LQKENI. The CDR3 loop spans 12 amino acids. This CDR3 is CASSNRTSGADF. DNA of the CDR3: TGTGCCAGCTCAAATCGAACTAGCGGGGCTGACTTC.

The chain has TRBV19 and TRBJ1-2; a weak D match, TRBD1 (6 bases). V was cut by 4 bases and J by 5 bases, with 11 bases left in between. Germline CDR1 LNHDA, CDR2 SQIVND (reference sequence). The CDR3 loop spans 13 amino acids. CDR3 in amino acids: CASSRGLEYGYTF. Here the CDR3 DNA reads TGTGCCAGTAGTAGGGGGCTAGAGTATGGCTACACCTTC.

The V gene is TRBV11-2, the J gene TRBJ2-3, with 9 bases aligning to TRBD1. Trimming cost V 5 bases and J 0 bases; bases outside gene matches: 3. The CDR3 has 15 residues. Germline CDR1 is SGHAT and CDR2 is FQNNGV. CDR3 in amino acids: CASSPGQGSTDTQYF. The DNA for the CDR3 is TGTGCCAGCAGCCCCGGACAGGGGAGCACAGATACGCAGTATTTT.

This chain joins TRBV13 and TRBJ1-2; weak D call: TRBD1 (5 bases). This CDR3 has 14 residues. V was trimmed by 0 bases and J by 3 bases, leaving 8 bases between them. Germline V gene lookup returns CDR1 PRHDT and CDR2 FYEKMQ (reference sequence). The CDR3 DNA is TGTGCCAGCAGCTTAGGCGCGGGGGACTATGGCTACACCTTC. Amino acids: CASSLGAGDYGYTF.

The chain is built from TRBV7-2 and TRBJ2-5; possibly TRBD2 for D (5 bases). V lost 2 bases and J lost 5, with 12 bases in between. Germline CDR1 reads SGHTA; CDR2 reads FQGNSA. The CDR3 spans 14 residues. This CDR3 is CASSLYGVGETQYF. Here the CDR3 DNA reads TGTGCCAGCAGCTTATACGGGGTAGGGGAGACCCAGTACTTC.

The CDR3, as DNA: TGTGCCATCAGTGGAGGACAGGGCGTGAAGGAGGGGAACTATGGCTACACCTTC. The encoded protein is CAISGGQGVKEGNYGYTF. The chain carries TRBV10-3 and TRBJ1-2, with 8 bases lining up with TRBD1. The CDR3 sequence is 18 residues long. Trimming removed 4 bases from V and 2 bases from J; junction bases left unmatched: 15. The germline gives CDR1 ENHRY, CDR2 SYGVKD.

This chain links TRBV7-2 with TRBJ2-1; D call uncertain. V shed 1 base and J shed 7 bases, with 8 bases lying between them. CDR1 is SGHTA and CDR2 is FQGNSA in the germline V gene. CDR3 length: 13 amino acids. CDR3 nucleotides: TGTGCCAGCAGCTTAGGGGTAGCAAATGAGCAGTTCTTC. Protein sequence: CASSLGVANEQFF. The variable domain in full, with the rest retrieved from reference TRBV7-2 and TRBJ2-1, is GAGVSQSPSNKVTEKGKDVELRCDPISGHTALYWYRQSLGQGLEFLIYFQGNSAPDKSGLPSDRFSAERTGGSVSTLTIQRTQQEDSAVYLCASSLGVANEQFFGPGTRLTVL.

This chain joins TRBV10-3 and TRBJ1-2; no reliable D call. Germline V gene data show CDR1 as ENHRY and CDR2 as SYGVKD. The CDR3 spans 11 residues. V was clipped by 1 base and J by 8 bases, with 5 bases between them. CDR3 DNA sequence: TGTGCCATCAGTGAGTTGAGGGGCTACACCTTC. Its protein product is CAISELRGYTF.

V is TRBV13 and J is TRBJ1-1; D gene unclear. From germline, CDR1 is PRHDT and CDR2 FYEKMQ (reference sequence). This CDR3 spans 12 amino acids. Trimming shortened V by 5 bases and J by 8 bases, and 12 bases separated the two germline ends. In DNA form, the CDR3 reads TGTGCCAGCAGCCAAATGGCCAGAGAAGCTTTCTTT. Translating it yields CASSQMAREAFF.